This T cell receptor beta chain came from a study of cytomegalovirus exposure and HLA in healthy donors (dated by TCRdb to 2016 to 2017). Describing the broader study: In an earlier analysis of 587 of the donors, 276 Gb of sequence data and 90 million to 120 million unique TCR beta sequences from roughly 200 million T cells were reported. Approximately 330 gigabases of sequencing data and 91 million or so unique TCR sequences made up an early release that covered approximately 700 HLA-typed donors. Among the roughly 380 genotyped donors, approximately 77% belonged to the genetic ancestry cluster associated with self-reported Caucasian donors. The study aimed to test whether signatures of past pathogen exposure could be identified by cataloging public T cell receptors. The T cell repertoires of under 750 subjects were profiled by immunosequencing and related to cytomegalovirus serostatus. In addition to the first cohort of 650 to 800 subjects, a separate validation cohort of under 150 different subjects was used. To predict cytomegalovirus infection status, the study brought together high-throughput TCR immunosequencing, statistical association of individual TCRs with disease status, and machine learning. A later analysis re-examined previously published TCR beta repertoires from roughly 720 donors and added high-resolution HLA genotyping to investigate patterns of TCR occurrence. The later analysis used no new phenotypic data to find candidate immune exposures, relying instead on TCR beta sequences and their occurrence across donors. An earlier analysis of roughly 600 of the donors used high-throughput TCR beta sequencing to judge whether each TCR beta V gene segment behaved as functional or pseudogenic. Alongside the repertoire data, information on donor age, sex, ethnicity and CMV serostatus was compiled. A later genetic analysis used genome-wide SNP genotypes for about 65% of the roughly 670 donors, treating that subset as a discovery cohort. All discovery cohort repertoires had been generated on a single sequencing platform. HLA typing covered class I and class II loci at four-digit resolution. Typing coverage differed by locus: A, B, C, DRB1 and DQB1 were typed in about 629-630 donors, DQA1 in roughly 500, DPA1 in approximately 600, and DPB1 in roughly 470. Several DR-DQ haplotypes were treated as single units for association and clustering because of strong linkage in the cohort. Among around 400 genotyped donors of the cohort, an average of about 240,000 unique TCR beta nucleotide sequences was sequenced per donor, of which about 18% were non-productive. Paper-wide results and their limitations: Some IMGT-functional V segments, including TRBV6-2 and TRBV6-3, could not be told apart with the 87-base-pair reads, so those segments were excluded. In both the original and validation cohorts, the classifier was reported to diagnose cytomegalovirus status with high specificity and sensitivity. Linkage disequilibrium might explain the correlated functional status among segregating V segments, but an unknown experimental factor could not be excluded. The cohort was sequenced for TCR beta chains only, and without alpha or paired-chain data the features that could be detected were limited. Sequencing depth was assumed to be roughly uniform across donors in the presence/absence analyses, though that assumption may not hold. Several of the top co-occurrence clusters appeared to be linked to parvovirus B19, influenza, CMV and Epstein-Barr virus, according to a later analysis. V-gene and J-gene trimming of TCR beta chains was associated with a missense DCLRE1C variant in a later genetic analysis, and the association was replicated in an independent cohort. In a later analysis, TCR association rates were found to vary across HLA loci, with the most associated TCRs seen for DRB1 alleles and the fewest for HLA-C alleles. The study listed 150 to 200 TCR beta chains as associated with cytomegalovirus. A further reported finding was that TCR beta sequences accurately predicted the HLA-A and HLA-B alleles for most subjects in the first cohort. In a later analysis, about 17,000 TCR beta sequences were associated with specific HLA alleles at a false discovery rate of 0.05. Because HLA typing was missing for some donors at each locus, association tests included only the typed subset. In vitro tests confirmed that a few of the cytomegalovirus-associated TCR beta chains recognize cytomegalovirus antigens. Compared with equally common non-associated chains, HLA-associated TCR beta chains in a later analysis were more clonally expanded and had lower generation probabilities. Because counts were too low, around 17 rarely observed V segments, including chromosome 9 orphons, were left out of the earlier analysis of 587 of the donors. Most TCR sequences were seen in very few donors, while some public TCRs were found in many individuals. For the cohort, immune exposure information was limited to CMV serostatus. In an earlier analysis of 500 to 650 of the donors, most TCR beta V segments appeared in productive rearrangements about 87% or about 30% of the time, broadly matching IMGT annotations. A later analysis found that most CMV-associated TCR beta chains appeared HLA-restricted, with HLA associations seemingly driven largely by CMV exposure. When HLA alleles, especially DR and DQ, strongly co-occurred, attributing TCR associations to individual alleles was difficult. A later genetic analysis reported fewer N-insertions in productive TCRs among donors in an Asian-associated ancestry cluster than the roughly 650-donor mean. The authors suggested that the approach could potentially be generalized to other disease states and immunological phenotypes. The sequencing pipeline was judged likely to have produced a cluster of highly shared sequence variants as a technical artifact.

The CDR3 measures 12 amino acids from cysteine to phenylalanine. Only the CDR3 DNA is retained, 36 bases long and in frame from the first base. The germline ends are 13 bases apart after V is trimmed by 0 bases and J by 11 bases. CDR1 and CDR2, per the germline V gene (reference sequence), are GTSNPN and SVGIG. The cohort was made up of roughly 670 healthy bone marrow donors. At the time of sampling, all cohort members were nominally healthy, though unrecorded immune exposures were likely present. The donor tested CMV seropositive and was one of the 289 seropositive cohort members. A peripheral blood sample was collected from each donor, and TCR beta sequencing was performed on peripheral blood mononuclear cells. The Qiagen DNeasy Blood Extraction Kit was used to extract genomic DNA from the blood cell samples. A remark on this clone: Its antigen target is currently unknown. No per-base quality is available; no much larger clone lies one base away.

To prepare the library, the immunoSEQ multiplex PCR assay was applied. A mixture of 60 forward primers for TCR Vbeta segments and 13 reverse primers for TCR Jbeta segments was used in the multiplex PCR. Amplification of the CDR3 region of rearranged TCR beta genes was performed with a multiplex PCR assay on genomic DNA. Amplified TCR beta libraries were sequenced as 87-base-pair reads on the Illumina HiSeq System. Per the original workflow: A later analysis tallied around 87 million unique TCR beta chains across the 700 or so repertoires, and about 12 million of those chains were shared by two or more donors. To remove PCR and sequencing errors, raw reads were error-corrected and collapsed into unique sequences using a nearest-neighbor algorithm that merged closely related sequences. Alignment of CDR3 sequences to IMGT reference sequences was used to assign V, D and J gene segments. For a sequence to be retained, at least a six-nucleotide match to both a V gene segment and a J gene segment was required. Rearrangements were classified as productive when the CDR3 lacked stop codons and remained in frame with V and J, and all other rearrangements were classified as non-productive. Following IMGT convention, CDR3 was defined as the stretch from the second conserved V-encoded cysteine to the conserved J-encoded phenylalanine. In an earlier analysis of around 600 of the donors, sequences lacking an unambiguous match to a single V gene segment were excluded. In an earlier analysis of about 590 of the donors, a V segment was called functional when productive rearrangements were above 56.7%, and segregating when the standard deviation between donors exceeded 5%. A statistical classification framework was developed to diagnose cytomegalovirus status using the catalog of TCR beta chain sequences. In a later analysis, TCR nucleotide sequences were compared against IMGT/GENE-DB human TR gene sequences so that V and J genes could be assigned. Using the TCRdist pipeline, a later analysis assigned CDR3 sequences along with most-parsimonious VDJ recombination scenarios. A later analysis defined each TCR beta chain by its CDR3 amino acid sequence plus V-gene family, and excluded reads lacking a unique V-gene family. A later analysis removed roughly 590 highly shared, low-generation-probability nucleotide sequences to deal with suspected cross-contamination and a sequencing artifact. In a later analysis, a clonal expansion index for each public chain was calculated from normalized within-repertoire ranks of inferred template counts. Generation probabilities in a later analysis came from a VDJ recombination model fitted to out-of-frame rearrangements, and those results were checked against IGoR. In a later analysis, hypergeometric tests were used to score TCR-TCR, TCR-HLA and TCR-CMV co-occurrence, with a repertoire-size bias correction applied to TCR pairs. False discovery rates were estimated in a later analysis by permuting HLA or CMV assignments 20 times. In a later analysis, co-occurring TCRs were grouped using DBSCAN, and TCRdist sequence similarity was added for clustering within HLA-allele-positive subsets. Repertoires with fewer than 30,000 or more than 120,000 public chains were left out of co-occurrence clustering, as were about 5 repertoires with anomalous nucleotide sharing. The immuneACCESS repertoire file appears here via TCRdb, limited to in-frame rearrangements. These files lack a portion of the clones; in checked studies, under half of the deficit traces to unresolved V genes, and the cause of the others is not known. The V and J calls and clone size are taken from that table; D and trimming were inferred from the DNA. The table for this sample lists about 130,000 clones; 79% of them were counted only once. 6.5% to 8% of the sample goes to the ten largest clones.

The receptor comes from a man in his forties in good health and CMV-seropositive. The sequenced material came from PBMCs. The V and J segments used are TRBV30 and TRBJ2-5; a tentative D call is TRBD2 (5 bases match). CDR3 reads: CAWSVPPWEQYF. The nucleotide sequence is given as TGTGCCTGGAGTGTACCCCCGTGGGAGCAGTACTTC.